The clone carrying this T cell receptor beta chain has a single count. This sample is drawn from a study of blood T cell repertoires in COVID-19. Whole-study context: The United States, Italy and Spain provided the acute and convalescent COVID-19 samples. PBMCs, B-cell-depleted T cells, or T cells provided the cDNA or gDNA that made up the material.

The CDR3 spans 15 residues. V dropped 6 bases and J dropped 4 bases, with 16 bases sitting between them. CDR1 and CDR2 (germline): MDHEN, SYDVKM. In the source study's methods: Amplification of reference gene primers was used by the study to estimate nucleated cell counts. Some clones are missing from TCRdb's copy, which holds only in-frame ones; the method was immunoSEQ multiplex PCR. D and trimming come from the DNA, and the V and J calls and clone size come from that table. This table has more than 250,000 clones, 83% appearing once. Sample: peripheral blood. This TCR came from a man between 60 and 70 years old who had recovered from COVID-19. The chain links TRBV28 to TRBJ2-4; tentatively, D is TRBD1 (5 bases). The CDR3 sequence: CASSQVGRAKNIQYF. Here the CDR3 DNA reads TGTGCCAGCAGCCAGGTTGGCAGGGCGAAAAACATTCAGTACTTC.